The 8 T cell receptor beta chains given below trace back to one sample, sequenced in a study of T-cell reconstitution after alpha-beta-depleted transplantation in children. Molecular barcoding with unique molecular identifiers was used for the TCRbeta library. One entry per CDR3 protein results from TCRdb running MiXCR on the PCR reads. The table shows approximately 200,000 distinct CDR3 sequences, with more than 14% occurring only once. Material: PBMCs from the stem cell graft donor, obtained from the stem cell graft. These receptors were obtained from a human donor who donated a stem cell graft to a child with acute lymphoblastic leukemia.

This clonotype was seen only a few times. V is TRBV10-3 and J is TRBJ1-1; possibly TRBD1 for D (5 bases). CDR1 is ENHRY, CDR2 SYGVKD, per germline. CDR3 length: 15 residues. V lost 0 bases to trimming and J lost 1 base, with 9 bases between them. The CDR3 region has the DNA TGTGCCATCAGTGAGTCTGGGGGAGGGAACACTGAAGCTTTCTTT. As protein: CAISESGGGNTEAFF.

In DNA form, the CDR3 reads TGTGCCAGCGCGACAGGACGGACTAATGAAAAACTGTTTTTT. Protein product: CASATGRTNEKLFF. The chain links TRBV6-1 to TRBJ1-4; possibly TRBD1 for D (6 bases). The CDR3 covers 14 residues. Germline values: CDR1 MNHNS, CDR2 SASEGT. V lost 8 bases, J lost 2 bases, and 12 bases lay in between.

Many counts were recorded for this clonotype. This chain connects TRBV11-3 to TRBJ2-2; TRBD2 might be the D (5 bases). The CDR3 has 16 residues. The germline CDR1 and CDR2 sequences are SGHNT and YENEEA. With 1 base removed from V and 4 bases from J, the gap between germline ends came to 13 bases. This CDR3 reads CASSLAGNRATGELFF. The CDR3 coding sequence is TGTGCCAGCAGCTTAGCCGGGAATCGGGCCACCGGGGAGCTGTTTTTT.

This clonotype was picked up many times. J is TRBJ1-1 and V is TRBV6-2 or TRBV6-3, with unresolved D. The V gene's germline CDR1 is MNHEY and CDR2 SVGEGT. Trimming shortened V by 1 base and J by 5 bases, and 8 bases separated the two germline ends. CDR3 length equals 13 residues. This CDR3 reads CASSYFGQTEAFF. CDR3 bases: TGTGCCAGCAGTTACTTTGGGCAGACTGAAGCTTTCTTT.

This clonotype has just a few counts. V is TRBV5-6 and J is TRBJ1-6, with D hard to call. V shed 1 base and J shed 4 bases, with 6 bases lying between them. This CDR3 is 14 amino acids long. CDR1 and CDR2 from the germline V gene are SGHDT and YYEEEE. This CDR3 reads CASSLPSYNSPLHF. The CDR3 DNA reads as TGTGCCAGCAGCTTGCCCAGTTATAATTCACCCCTCCACTTT.

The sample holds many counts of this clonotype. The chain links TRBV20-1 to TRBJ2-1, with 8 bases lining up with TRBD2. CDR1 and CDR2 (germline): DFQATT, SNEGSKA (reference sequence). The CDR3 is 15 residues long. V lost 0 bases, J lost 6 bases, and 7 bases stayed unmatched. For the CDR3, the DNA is TGCAGTGCTAGAGATGGAGCGGGAGTTCTCAATGAGCAGTTCTTC. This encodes CSARDGAGVLNEQFF.

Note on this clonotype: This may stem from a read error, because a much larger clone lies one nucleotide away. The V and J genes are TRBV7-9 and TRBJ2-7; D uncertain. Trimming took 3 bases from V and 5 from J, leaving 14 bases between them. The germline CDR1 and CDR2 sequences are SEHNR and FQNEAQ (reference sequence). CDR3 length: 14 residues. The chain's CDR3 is CASSLPDGKDEQYF. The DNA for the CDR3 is TGTGCCAGCAGCTTGCCCGACGGAAAAGACGAGCAGTACTTC.

This CDR3 is CASSLGGGGNTEAFF. In DNA form, the CDR3 reads TGTGCCAGCAGCTTGGGGGGTGGGGGGAACACTGAAGCTTTCTTT. J is TRBJ1-1 and V is TRBV5-4, with D possibly matching TRBD1 (5 bases). Germline lookup yields CDR1 SGHNT and CDR2 YYREEE (reference sequence). The length of the CDR3 is 15 residues. V lost 0 bases to trimming and J lost 1 base, with 10 bases between them.